The rows below give T cell receptor beta chains drawn from one sample of a study of T cell responses to AZD1222 COVID-19 vaccine. Using immunoSEQ multiplex PCR, the repertoire was profiled, and TCRdb retains in-frame clones only, with some absent. The data hold about 100,000 clones, with just under 90% observed a single time. The material was peripheral blood, obtained on day 0 of AZD1222 vaccination. The origin of the receptors is an adult in good health. CDR3s include the opening cysteine and the closing phenylalanine or tryptophan. A D gene is named only where the DNA matches it firmly. Size is stated for part of the rows, as once, few or many counts, or as a class when the clone is expanded.

D | J | V | size | DNA | CDR3
NA | TRBJ1-6 | TRBV7-9 | NA | TGTGCCAGCAGCCCGGACGGTGATAATTCACCCCTCCACTTT | CASSPDGDNSPLHF
TRBD1 | TRBJ2-7 | TRBV19 | NA | TGTGCCAGTAGTATAGGGACAGGGGCATACGAGCAGTACTTC | CASSIGTGAYEQYF
TRBD1 | TRBJ1-1 | TRBV29-1 | NA | TGCAGCGTTGCCGAGGGACAGCGGAACACTGAAGCTTTCTTT | CSVAEGQRNTEAFF
NA | TRBJ1-1 | TRBV3-1/TRBV3-2 | once | TGTGCCAGCGGGGGACCCCCGAACACTGAAGCTTTCTTT | CASGGPPNTEAFF
TRBD1 | TRBJ1-1 | TRBV9 | NA | TGTGCCAGCAGCGCGGGACAGGCTAGGATTGAAGCTTTCTTT | CASSAGQARIEAFF
TRBD2 | TRBJ2-1 | TRBV3-1/TRBV3-2 | NA | TGTGCCGTTGTTAAAGCCGGGGGGGACAATGAGCAGTTCTTC | CAVVKAGGDNEQFF
NA | TRBJ1-1 | TRBV5-1 | NA | TGCGCCAGCAGCGTCCAGGGCAACACTGAAGCTTTCTTT | CASSVQGNTEAFF
NA | TRBJ1-5 | TRBV12-3/TRBV12-4 | NA | TGTGCCAGCAGTTTTCAGGGCGGACAGCCCCAGCATTTT | CASSFQGGQPQHF
NA | TRBJ2-3 | TRBV4-2 | NA | TGTGCCAGCTCCCTGCGGGATACGCAGTATTTT | CASSLRDTQYF
NA | TRBJ2-1 | TRBV2 | NA | TGTGCCAGCAAATGGGGTCCTGAGCAGTTCTTC | CASKWGPEQFF
NA | TRBJ2-3 | TRBV29-1 | NA | TGCAGCGTTAGGACGGACACAGATACGCAGTATTTT | CSVRTDTDTQYF
NA | TRBJ1-3 | TRBV5-1 | NA | TGCGCCAGCAGCGGGGGGACGGGAAACTCTGGAAACACCATATATTTT | CASSGGTGNSGNTIYF
NA | TRBJ2-7 | TRBV27 | NA | TGTGTAACCCGCCGGGCGGCGTCCTACGAGCAGTACTTC | CVTRRAASYEQYF
NA | TRBJ1-4 | TRBV28 | NA | TGTGCCAGCAGTTTGGGGGGGCCCACTAATGAAAAACTGTTTTTT | CASSLGGPTNEKLFF
TRBD1 | TRBJ1-2 | TRBV18 | NA | TGTGCCAGCTCCTGGGACAGGGAAAACTATGGCTACACCTTC | CASSWDRENYGYTF
NA | TRBJ2-2 | TRBV3-1/TRBV3-2 | NA | TGTGCCAGCACCTCCACCGGGGAGCTGTTTTTT | CASTSTGELFF
NA | TRBJ2-5 | TRBV11-3 | NA | TGTGCCAGCAGCTTAGATGTGGGGGATGGGACCCAGTACTTC | CASSLDVGDGTQYF
NA | TRBJ2-3 | TRBV3-1/TRBV3-2 | many | TGTGCCAGCAGCCAAGCGGGGGCCCCCACAGATACGCAGTATTTT | CASSQAGAPTDTQYF
NA | TRBJ1-6 | TRBV4-1 | NA | TGCGCCAGCAGCCAAGACAGGGCAGTAATCAGCTCCTATAATTCACCCCTCCACTTT | CASSQDRAVISSYNSPLHF
TRBD1 | TRBJ2-4 | TRBV6-5 | NA | TGTGCCAGCAGGGACAGGGGGGGAAACATTCAGTACTTC | CASRDRGGNIQYF
TRBD1 | TRBJ1-2 | TRBV3-1/TRBV3-2 | once | TGTGCCAGCAGCCGGGACGGGACAGGGGGGAGCTACACCTTC | CASSRDGTGGSYTF
NA | TRBJ2-3 | TRBV3-1/TRBV3-2 | once | TGTGCCAGCAGCCAGGATCTCCCCCCAGATACGCAGTATTTT | CASSQDLPPDTQYF
NA | TRBJ2-7 | TRBV11-1 | NA | TGTGCCAGCAGCTCACTACAATCCCCCCCCTACGAGCAGTACTTC | CASSSLQSPPYEQYF
TRBD1 | TRBJ2-7 | TRBV7-8 | NA | TGTGCCAGCAGCCCTGACAGGGGGCAAGGCGAGCAGTACTTC | CASSPDRGQGEQYF
NA | TRBJ1-4 | TRBV3-1/TRBV3-2 | NA | TGTGCCAGCAGCCTTGCAGCAACTAATGAAAAACTGTTTTTT | CASSLAATNEKLFF
NA | TRBJ1-1 | TRBV6-5 | NA | TGTGCCAGCAGTTACTCGATAGGGTTCGACACTGAAGCTTTCTTT | CASSYSIGFDTEAFF
NA | TRBJ2-6 | TRBV7-2 | once | TGTGCCAGCAGCTTAGGGGCAGCTGGGGCCAACGTCCTGACTTTC | CASSLGAAGANVLTF
NA | TRBJ1-4 | TRBV5-8 | NA | TGTGCCAGCAGCTTGGGCCCTCACGGTAATGAAAAACTGTTTTTT | CASSLGPHGNEKLFF
NA | TRBJ2-7 | TRBV5-1 | NA | TGCGCCAGCAGCTTGGCGAGCCTCGACGAGGCCGAGCAGTACTTC | CASSLASLDEAEQYF
NA | TRBJ1-3 | TRBV2 | NA | TGTGCCAGCAGGGAGGGGACCTCTGGAAACACCATATATTTT | CASREGTSGNTIYF
TRBD2 | TRBJ2-5 | TRBV3-1/TRBV3-2 | NA | TGTGCCAGCAGCCAAGGGACTAGCGGGTTACAAGAGACCCAGTACTTC | CASSQGTSGLQETQYF
TRBD1 | TRBJ1-5 | TRBV10-2 | NA | TGCGCCAGCAGTCTAGACAGGGTAAATCAGCCCCAGCATTTT | CASSLDRVNQPQHF
TRBD1 | TRBJ2-6 | TRBV28 | NA | TGTGCCAGCAGTTTTCTTTCAGGGGGCTCTGGGGCCAACGTCCTGACTTTC | CASSFLSGGSGANVLTF
TRBD2 | TRBJ2-7 | TRBV7-9 | NA | TGTGCCAGCAGTACCACTAGCGGGGGGCCCAAGGGTGAGCAGTACTTC | CASSTTSGGPKGEQYF
NA | TRBJ1-2 | TRBV3-1/TRBV3-2 | NA | TGTGCCAGCAGCCAAGGGTTTGCAGGGGAAGGGGGCTACACCTTC | CASSQGFAGEGGYTF
NA | TRBJ2-2 | TRBV5-5 | NA | TGTGCCAGCAGCTCGAGACCGACAGAGAACACCGGGGAGCTGTTTTTT | CASSSRPTENTGELFF
NA | TRBJ2-2 | TRBV5-1 | NA | TGCGCCAGCAGCGCGGGACAGCCGATTATCACCGGGGAGCTGTTTTTT | CASSAGQPIITGELFF
NA | TRBJ1-2 | TRBV3-1/TRBV3-2 | NA | TGTGCCAGCAGCCAAGATAGTTACTATGGCTACACCTTC | CASSQDSYYGYTF
NA | TRBJ1-2 | TRBV5-1 | once | TGCGCCAGCAGCCTGGAGGCCTCTTTTAAAGGCTACACCTTC | CASSLEASFKGYTF
NA | TRBJ2-5 | TRBV4-1 | NA | TGCGCCAGCAGCCAAGAACTTAGCGGTATTCGCCAGTACTTC | CASSQELSGIRQYF
TRBD1 | TRBJ2-5 | TRBV7-8 | NA | TGTGCCAGCAGCTTAGTTGGGACAGGGGCAGAGACCCAGTACTTC | CASSLVGTGAETQYF
NA | TRBJ1-1 | TRBV7-9 | NA | TGTGCCAGCAGCCCTCGACAGAGTGAAGCTTTCTTT | CASSPRQSEAFF